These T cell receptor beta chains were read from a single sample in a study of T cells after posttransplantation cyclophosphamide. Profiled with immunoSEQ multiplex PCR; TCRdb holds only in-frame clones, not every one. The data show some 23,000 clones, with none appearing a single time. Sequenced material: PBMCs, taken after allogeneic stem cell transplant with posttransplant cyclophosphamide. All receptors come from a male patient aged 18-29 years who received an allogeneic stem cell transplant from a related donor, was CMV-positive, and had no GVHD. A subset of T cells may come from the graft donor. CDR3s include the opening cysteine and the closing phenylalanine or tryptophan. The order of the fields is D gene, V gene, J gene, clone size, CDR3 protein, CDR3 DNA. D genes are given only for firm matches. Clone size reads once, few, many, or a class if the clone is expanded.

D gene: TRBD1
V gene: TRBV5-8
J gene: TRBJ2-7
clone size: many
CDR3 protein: CASSLYPRRDRGHEQYF
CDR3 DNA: TGTGCCAGCAGCCTCTACCCGAGGCGGGACAGGGGTCACGAGCAGTACTTC

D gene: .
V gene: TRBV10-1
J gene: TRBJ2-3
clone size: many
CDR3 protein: CASSESPGTPDTQYF
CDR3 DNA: TGCGCCAGCAGTGAGTCTCCTGGGACTCCAGATACGCAGTATTTT

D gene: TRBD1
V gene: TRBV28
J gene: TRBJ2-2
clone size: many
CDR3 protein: CASSWDRGTGELFF
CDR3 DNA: TGTGCCAGCAGCTGGGACAGAGGGACCGGGGAGCTGTTTTTT

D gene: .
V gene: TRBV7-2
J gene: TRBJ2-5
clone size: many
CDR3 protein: CASSLGTTGYETQYF
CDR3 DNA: TGTGCCAGCAGCCTAGGGACAACCGGTTACGAGACCCAGTACTTC

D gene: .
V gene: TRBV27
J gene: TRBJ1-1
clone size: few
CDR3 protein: CASSSREFMNTEAFF
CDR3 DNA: TGTGCCAGCAGTTCTAGGGAGTTTATGAACACTGAAGCTTTCTTT

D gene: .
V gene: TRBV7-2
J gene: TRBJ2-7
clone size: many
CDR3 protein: CASSLAEGYEQYF
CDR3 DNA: TGTGCCAGCAGCTTAGCCGAGGGTTACGAGCAGTACTTC

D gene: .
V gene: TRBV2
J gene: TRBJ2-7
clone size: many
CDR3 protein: CAIRAGRVTYEQYF
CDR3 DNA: TGTGCCATCCGGGCTGGGAGAGTGACCTACGAGCAGTACTTC

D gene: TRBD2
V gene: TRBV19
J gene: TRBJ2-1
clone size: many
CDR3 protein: CASSTRSSGGYNEQFF
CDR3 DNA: TGTGCCAGTAGTACCCGATCTAGCGGGGGCTACAATGAGCAGTTCTTC

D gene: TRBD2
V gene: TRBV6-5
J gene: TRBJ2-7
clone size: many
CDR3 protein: CASSYGGDASYEQYF
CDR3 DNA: TGTGCCAGCAGTTACGGGGGGGACGCATCCTACGAGCAGTACTTC

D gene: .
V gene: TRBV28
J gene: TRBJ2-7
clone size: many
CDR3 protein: CASSLTPWSSYEQYF
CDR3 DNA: TGTGCCAGCAGTTTAACCCCATGGAGCTCCTACGAGCAGTACTTC

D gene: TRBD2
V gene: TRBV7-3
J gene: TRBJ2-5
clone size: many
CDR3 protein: CASSSTSGGVETQYF
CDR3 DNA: TGTGCCAGCAGCTCAACTAGCGGGGGGGTTGAGACCCAGTACTTC